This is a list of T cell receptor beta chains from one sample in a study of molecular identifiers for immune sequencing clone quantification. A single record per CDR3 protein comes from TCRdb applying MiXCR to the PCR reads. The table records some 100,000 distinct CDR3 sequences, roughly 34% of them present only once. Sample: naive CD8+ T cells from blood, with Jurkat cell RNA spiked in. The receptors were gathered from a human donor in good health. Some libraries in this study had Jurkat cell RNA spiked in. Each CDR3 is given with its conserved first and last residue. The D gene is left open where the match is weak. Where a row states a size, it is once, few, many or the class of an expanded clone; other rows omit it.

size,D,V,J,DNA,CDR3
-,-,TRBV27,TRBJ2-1,TGTGCCAGCGGTTTGCGGGGCAGGAGGGATGAGCAGTCCTTC,CASGLRGRRDEQSF
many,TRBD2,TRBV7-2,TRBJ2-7,TGTGCCAGCAGTTACGGACTAGCGGGGTACGAGCAGTACTTC,CASSYGLAGYEQYF
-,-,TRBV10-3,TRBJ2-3,TGTGCCATCAGTGAGGAGGTGGCAGGGTCCACAGATACGCAGTATTTT,CAISEEVAGSTDTQYF
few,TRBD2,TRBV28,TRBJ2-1,TGTGCCAGCAGCCTAGCCCGACTAGCGGGAGGGGGCTATGAGCAGTTCTTC,CASSLARLAGGGYEQFF
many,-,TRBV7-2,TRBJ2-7,TGTGCCAGCAGCTTAGATGAGCCAGGCGGGAATTACGAGCAGTACTTC,CASSLDEPGGNYEQYF
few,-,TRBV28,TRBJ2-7,TGTGCCAGCAGTTTGGACAGAGTCCACGAGCAGTACTTC,CASSLDRVHEQYF
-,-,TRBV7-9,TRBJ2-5,TGTGCCAGCACCCAGACAGGACACCAAGAGACCCAGTACTTC,CASTQTGHQETQYF
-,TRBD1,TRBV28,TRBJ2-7,TGTGCCAGCAGCCCGAGGACAGGGATCCACGAGCAGTACTTC,CASSPRTGIHEQYF
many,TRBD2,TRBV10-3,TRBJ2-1,TGTGCCGTACTAGCGTCTGGGAATGAGCAGTTCTTC,CAVLASGNEQFF
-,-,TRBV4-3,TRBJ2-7,TGCGCCAGCAGCCAAGAATTCGGATTATATGGGGTATACGAGCAGTACTTC,CASSQEFGLYGVYEQYF
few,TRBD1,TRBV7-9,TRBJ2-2,TGTGCCAGCTTGGTCCTGACAGGGGACACCGGGGAGCTGTTTTTT,CASLVLTGDTGELFF
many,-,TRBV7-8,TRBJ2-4,TGTGCCAGCAGCCAACAACATGAAAACATTCAGTACTTC,CASSQQHENIQYF
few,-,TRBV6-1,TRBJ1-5,TGTGCCAGCAGTGACAATCAGCCCCAGCATTTT,CASSDNQPQHF
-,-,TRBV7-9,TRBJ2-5,TGTGCCAGCAGCTTAATGGCAGGGACAAAAGAGACCCAGTACTTC,CASSLMAGTKETQYF
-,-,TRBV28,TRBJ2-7,TGTGCCAGCTGTTTATGGGGGAGACGGGGGGAGCAGTACTTC,CASCLWGRRGEQYF
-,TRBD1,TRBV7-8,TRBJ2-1,TGTGCCAGCAGCGCCGGGACAGGCTCGGGCAATGAGCAGTTCTTC,CASSAGTGSGNEQFF
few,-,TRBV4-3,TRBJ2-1,TGCGCCAGCAGCCAAGACGGAGGGAGGGGGATTTACAATGAGCAGTTCTTC,CASSQDGGRGIYNEQFF
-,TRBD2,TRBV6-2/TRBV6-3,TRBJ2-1,TGTGCCAGCAGACGCAAGCTAGCGGAGAGGGTCAATGAGCAGTTCTTC,CASRRKLAERVNEQFF
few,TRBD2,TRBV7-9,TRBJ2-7,TGTGCCAGCAGCCGCATTCTTGGACTAGCCATCCACGAGCAGTACTTC,CASSRILGLAIHEQYF
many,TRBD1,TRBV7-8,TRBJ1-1,TGTGCCAGCAGCCAGGACAGGGGGCCGATGAACACTGAAGCTTTCTTT,CASSQDRGPMNTEAFF
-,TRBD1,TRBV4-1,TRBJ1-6,TGCGCCAGCAGCCTCGGACAGGGCCAAAGCTCCTATAATTCACCCCTCCACTTT,CASSLGQGQSSYNSPLHF
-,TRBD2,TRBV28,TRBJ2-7,TGTGCCAGCAGCTCACCACTAGCGGGCGATCCCTACGAGCAGTACTTC,CASSSPLAGDPYEQYF
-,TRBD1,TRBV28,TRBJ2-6,TGTGCCAGCAGTTTATCCGGGACAGGCATAACTGGGGCCAACGTCCTGACTTTC,CASSLSGTGITGANVLTF
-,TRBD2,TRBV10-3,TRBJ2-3,TGTGCCATCAGTCCTAGCGGGAGGGAATCTAGTACAGATACGCAGTATTTT,CAISPSGRESSTDTQYF
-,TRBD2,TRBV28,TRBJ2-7,TGTGCCAGCAGTTTACCTACTAGCGGCTCCTACGAGCAGTACTTC,CASSLPTSGSYEQYF
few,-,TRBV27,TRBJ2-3,TGTGCCAGCAGTTTAGGCGGGGCCTTAACAGATACGCAGTATTTT,CASSLGGALTDTQYF
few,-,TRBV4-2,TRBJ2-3,TGTGCCAGCAGCCATCAAGGGCCCAGCACAGATACGCAGTATTTT,CASSHQGPSTDTQYF
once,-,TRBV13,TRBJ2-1,TGTGCCAGCAGCGCCGGACTAAGCTCCTACGAGCAGTTCTTC,CASSAGLSSYEQFF
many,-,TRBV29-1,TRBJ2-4,TGCAGCGTCTTGCGGAACAAAAACATTCAGTACTTC,CSVLRNKNIQYF
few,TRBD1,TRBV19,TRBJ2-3,TGTGCCAGTAGTATTGGGCAGGGGGTAGATACGCAGTATTTT,CASSIGQGVDTQYF
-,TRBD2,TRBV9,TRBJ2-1,TGTGCCGGCAGCGTAGTCCTACGCGGGAGGGCCGATGAGCAGTTCTTC,CAGSVVLRGRADEQFF
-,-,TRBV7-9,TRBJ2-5,TGTGCCAGCAGCTACAGGGAAGAGACCCAGTACTTC,CASSYREETQYF
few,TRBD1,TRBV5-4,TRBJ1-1,TGTGCCAGCAGCGGGGACAGGGATGAAGCTTTCTTT,CASSGDRDEAFF
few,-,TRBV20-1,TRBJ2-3,TGCAGTGCTAGGTTAGATACGCAGTATTTT,CSARLDTQYF
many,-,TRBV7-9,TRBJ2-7,TGTGCCAGCAGCCAACAGGGTCCGTCTTACGAGCAGTACTTC,CASSQQGPSYEQYF
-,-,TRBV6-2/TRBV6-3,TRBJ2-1,TGTGCCAGCAGTTTATCATTTGAAGAGCAGTTCTTC,CASSLSFEEQFF
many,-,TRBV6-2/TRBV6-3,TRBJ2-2,TGTGCCAGCAGAGGTATCCTGGGGACAAAAAACACCGGGGAGCTGTTTTTT,CASRGILGTKNTGELFF
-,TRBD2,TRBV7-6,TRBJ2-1,TGTGCCACGAGCGGGAGCCCGAATGAGCAGATCTTC,CATSGSPNEQIF
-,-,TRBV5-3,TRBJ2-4,TGTGCCAGCAGCTATACAGAGGCAAACATTCAGTACTTC,CASSYTEANIQYF
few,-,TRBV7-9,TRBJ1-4,TGTGCCAGCAGAACAGGGAGTGAAAAACTGTTTTTT,CASRTGSEKLFF
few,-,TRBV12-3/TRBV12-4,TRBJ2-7,TGTGCCAGCAGTAAACCCCAGGGGCTTGCCTACGAGCAGTACTTC,CASSKPQGLAYEQYF
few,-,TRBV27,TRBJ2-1,TGTGCCGCAGGATACAATGAGCAGTTCTTC,CAAGYNEQFF
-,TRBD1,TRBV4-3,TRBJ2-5,TGCGCCAGCACCCAGAGAGGGACAGGGAAGCAAGAGACCCAGTACTTC,CASTQRGTGKQETQYF
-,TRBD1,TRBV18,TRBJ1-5,TGTGCCAGCTCACCAGGACAGGGGGCCCATCAGCCCCAGCATTTT,CASSPGQGAHQPQHF
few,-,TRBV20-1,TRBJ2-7,TGCAGTGCTAGAGATCGCGATACCTACGAGCAGTACTTC,CSARDRDTYEQYF